Below, 25 T cell receptor beta chains from the same sample are listed, as sequenced in a study of blood T cell repertoires in COVID-19 (dated by TCRdb to 2020 to 2021). The library was obtained by the immunoSEQ multiplex PCR assay. Held by TCRdb, this immuneACCESS table contains in-frame sequences only and omits some clones. Under half of the omission traces to an unresolved V gene where checked; the cause of the rest is unknown. This sample is represented by approximately 230,000 clones; about 91% of them were singletons. Roughly 1.4% of the sample comes from the top ten. Sequenced: peripheral blood. The source is a man older than 75 with acute or convalescent COVID-19.

The rearrangement links TRBV12-5 to TRBJ1-2; D not resolved. V lost 0 bases and J lost 2, with 10 bases in between. This CDR3 region has 15 residues. Per the germline V gene, CDR1 is LGHNT and CDR2 is FRNRAP. The CDR3 region has the DNA TGTGCTAGTGGTTTGGTACAAGGAGGAAACTATGGCTACACCTTC. Its protein product is CASGLVQGGNYGYTF.

The chain couples TRBV7-2 to TRBJ2-7; tentatively, D is TRBD2 (5 bases). V was shortened by 0 bases and J by 3 bases, with 12 bases between the two germline ends. This CDR3 comprises 15 residues. Per germline, CDR1 SGHTA and CDR2 FQGNSA. Written as DNA, the CDR3 is TGTGCCAGCAGCTTAGCCTCCGGGATCAACTACGAGCAGTACTTC. Protein: CASSLASGINYEQYF. The full variable domain, its missing parts supplied by reference TRBV7-2 and TRBJ2-7, is GAGVSQSPSNKVTEKGKDVELRCDPISGHTALYWYRQSLGQGLEFLIYFQGNSAPDKSGLPSDRFSAERTGGSVSTLTIQRTQQEDSAVYLCASSLASGINYEQYFGPGTRLTVT.

This clone was seen more than once but under ten times. V is TRBV5-4 and J is TRBJ1-1; no clear D. The CDR3 consists of 15 residues. CDR1 SGHNT and CDR2 YYREEE come from the germline V gene (reference sequence). Trimming pared 4 bases from V and 2 bases from J, leaving 15 bases between. CDR3 DNA: TGTGCCAGCAGCCCTCCCGTTAGAGGAAACACTGAAGCTTTCTTT. Translation gives CASSPPVRGNTEAFF.

V gene TRBV4-3 combines with J gene TRBJ1-2; D may be TRBD1 (5 bases). The CDR3 loop spans 14 amino acids. V lost 1 base and J 0 bases, leaving 6 bases between the germline ends. The germline gives CDR1 LGHNA, CDR2 YSLEER. CDR3 sequence reads: CASSQVDTNYGYTF. CDR3 sequence (DNA): TGCGCCAGCAGCCAAGTGGACACTAACTATGGCTACACCTTC.

This chain connects TRBV6-5 to TRBJ1-2; 11 bases are shared with TRBD1. The CDR3 is 13 residues long. Unmatched junction bases numbered 12, after V lost 11 bases and J lost 10 bases. Per the germline V gene, CDR1 is MNHEY and CDR2 is SVGAGI. The CDR3 DNA is TGTGCCGTTGGACAGGGGGCCCCATCTATCTACACCTTC. Translated: CAVGQGAPSIYTF.

The rearrangement uses TRBV6-4 and TRBJ2-5; a weak D match, TRBD2 (6 bases). The ends were cut back, 2 bases at V and 3 bases at J, with 16 bases in the middle. The CDR3 consists of 16 residues. Germline assignment: CDR1 MRHNA and CDR2 SNTAGT. CDR3 sequence (DNA): TGTGCCAGCAGTGACCCAGGGAGGAGGTCGGAAGAGACCCAGTACTTC. It codes for CASSDPGRRSEETQYF.

This sequence joins TRBV5-4 and TRBJ1-2; no definite D call. The CDR3 contains 14 residues. Trimming took off 0 bases at V and 6 bases at J, with 12 bases between the two ends. CDR1 and CDR2 from the germline V gene are SGHNT and YYREEE (reference sequence). DNA for the CDR3: TGTGCCAGCAGCTTGGGGGCCTTAGGCGATGGCTACACCTTC. This codes for CASSLGALGDGYTF.

This clone was counted once. The gene calls are TRBV18 and TRBJ1-2; D gene unclear. CDR3 length: 14 amino acids. The germline gives CDR1 KGHSH, CDR2 LQKENI. The germline V and J ends were trimmed by 8 bases and 2 bases, with 15 bases remaining between them. Here the CDR3 reads CASVPQGGNYGYTF. The CDR3, as DNA: TGTGCCAGCGTCCCCCAAGGAGGGAACTATGGCTACACCTTC.

J is TRBJ2-5 and V is TRBV7-2, with D perhaps TRBD2 (7 bases). Germline CDR1 SGHTA, CDR2 FQGNSA. The CDR3 consists of 14 residues. The germline V and J ends were trimmed by 6 bases and 3 bases, with 14 bases remaining between them. The CDR3: CASSPAGAEETQYF. DNA for the CDR3: TGTGCCAGCAGTCCGGCGGGGGCGGAAGAGACCCAGTACTTC. Full variable domain (rest looked up from reference TRBV7-2 and TRBJ2-5): GAGVSQSPSNKVTEKGKDVELRCDPISGHTALYWYRQSLGQGLEFLIYFQGNSAPDKSGLPSDRFSAERTGGSVSTLTIQRTQQEDSAVYLCASSPAGAEETQYFGPGTRLLVL.

This chain joins TRBV3-1 (or the pseudogene TRBV3-2) and TRBJ2-7, with a tentative D call TRBD1 (6 bases). This CDR3 region has 15 residues. Germline CDR1 reads LGHDT; CDR2 reads YNNKEL (reference sequence). V lost 0 bases to trimming and J lost 3 bases, with 12 bases between them. DNA for the CDR3: TGTGCCAGCAGCCAAGACCCAGGGGATAGCTACGAGCAGTACTTC. Protein product: CASSQDPGDSYEQYF.

V and J are TRBV5-1 and TRBJ2-4; D may be TRBD1 (6 bases). From germline, CDR1 is SGHRS and CDR2 YFSETQ. V lost 6 bases, J lost 1 base, and 14 bases lay in between. This CDR3 is built from 15 residues. CDR3 sequence reads: CASTPGDRAKNIQYF. In DNA, the CDR3 is TGCGCCAGCACCCCGGGCGACAGGGCCAAAAACATTCAGTACTTC.

The chain employs TRBV19 and TRBJ2-5; TRBD1 is a possible D gene (6 bases). This CDR3 region has 14 residues. Deletions cut 5 bases from V and 3 bases from J, with 13 bases between. Germline V CDR1 and CDR2: LNHDA, SQIVND (reference sequence). This CDR3 is CASSGTRSKETQYF. The CDR3 bases are TGTGCCAGTAGTGGGACAAGGAGCAAAGAGACCCAGTACTTC. The variable domain in full, with the rest retrieved from reference TRBV19 and TRBJ2-5, is DGGITQSPKYLFRKEGQNVTLSCEQNLNHDAMYWYRQDPGQGLRLIYYSQIVNDFQKGDIAEGYSVSREKKESFPLTVTSAQKNPTAFYLCASSGTRSKETQYFGPGTRLLVL.

The rearrangement uses TRBV19 and TRBJ2-4, with a tentative D call TRBD1 (6 bases). CDR3 length: 17 residues. Germline V lookup: CDR1 LNHDA, CDR2 SQIVND (reference sequence). The V end lost 2 bases, the J end lost 0 bases, and 14 bases lay between the germline ends. DNA for the CDR3: TGTGCCAGTAGTATAAGTGGACAGCCGCTAGCCAAAAACATTCAGTACTTC. Translated: CASSISGQPLAKNIQYF. Full variable domain (missing parts from reference TRBV19 and TRBJ2-4): DGGITQSPKYLFRKEGQNVTLSCEQNLNHDAMYWYRQDPGQGLRLIYYSQIVNDFQKGDIAEGYSVSREKKESFPLTVTSAQKNPTAFYLCASSISGQPLAKNIQYFGAGTRLSVL.

The CDR3 coding sequence is TGTGCCAGTACCCAGGACAGGCGGGCCAATCAGCCCCAGCATTTT. Translation gives CASTQDRRANQPQHF. This chain uses TRBV19 with TRBJ1-5; TRBD1 aligns across 7 bases. CDR3 length: 15 amino acids. The V segment lost 7 bases and the J segment 3 bases; nucleotides outside the gene matches: 9. Germline CDR1 LNHDA, CDR2 SQIVND (reference sequence). Based on the CDR3 plus reference TRBV19 and TRBJ1-5, the full variable domain is DGGITQSPKYLFRKEGQNVTLSCEQNLNHDAMYWYRQDPGQGLRLIYYSQIVNDFQKGDIAEGYSVSREKKESFPLTVTSAQKNPTAFYLCASTQDRRANQPQHFGDGTRLSIL.

The rearrangement links TRBV6-2 or TRBV6-3 to TRBJ2-6, with D possibly TRBD2 on 5 matching bases. This CDR3 contains 16 residues. The V and J ends lost 6 bases and 3 bases respectively, with 15 bases between them. Looked up from germline, CDR1 is MNHEY and CDR2 is SVGEGT. The CDR3 DNA reads TGTGCCAGCAGCCAAGATTCTCGGGGTGGGGCCAACGTCCTGACTTTC. It codes for CASSQDSRGGANVLTF.

CDR3 sequence (DNA): TGTGCCAGCAGCTTAGTGGAGCACACTGAAGCTTTCTTT. It yields the protein CASSLVEHTEAFF. The chain uses TRBV11-2 and TRBJ1-1; D remains ambiguous. CDR1 and CDR2 (germline): SGHAT, FQNNGV. The CDR3 runs 13 residues. Trimming removed 1 base from V and 3 bases from J, with 6 bases in between. Full variable domain (rest looked up from reference TRBV11-2 and TRBJ1-1): EAGVAQSPRYKIIEKRQSVAFWCNPISGHATLYWYQQILGQGPKLLIQFQNNGVVDDSQLPKDRFSAERLKGVDSTLKIQPAKLEDSAVYLCASSLVEHTEAFFGQGTRLTVV.

The CDR3 DNA is TGTGCCACCTCCGGGACAGGGGGCGCGACTAATGAAAAACTGTTTTTT. Protein product: CATSGTGGATNEKLFF. This chain uses TRBV28 with TRBJ1-4, with TRBD1 identical over 12 bases. The V gene's germline CDR1 is MDHEN and CDR2 SYDVKM. Germline trimming cut 10 bases from V and 2 bases from J; bases unmatched to any gene: 8. The CDR3 contains 16 residues.

J is TRBJ1-2 and V is TRBV28; TRBD1 aligns across 9 bases. V shed 7 bases and J 0 bases; nucleotides not matched to a gene: 3. The V gene's germline CDR1 is MDHEN and CDR2 SYDVKM. The CDR3 is 14 residues long. CDR3 DNA: TGTGCCAGCATCAACAGGGGGCCTAACTATGGCTACACCTTC. Its translation is CASINRGPNYGYTF.

In the case of this clone: This sample also contains other DNA sequences that code for the same CDR3. This chain connects TRBV19 to TRBJ2-1; a weak D match, TRBD1 (7 bases). CDR3 length equals 14 residues. Germline V CDR1 and CDR2: LNHDA, SQIVND (reference sequence). V lost 4 bases and J lost 3, with 10 bases in between. The CDR3 nucleotides read TGTGCCAGTAGTACGCAGGGGGGCTACAATGAGCAGTTCTTC. It translates to CASSTQGGYNEQFF.

For this clone: Within the sample, other DNA sequences also encode this same CDR3. The CDR3 region is CASSRSGRANEQYF. The CDR3 bases are TGTGCCAGCAGCCGCAGCGGGAGGGCCAACGAGCAGTACTTC. The chain joins TRBV7-2 to TRBJ2-7, with TRBD2 identical over 10 bases. V trimming: 5 bases; J trimming: 5 bases; junction bases outside the gene matches: 6. This CDR3 has 14 residues. CDR1 is SGHTA, CDR2 FQGNSA, per germline.

This clone occurred once. This CDR3 is CASSLGQATDTQYF. The DNA for the CDR3 is TGTGCCAGCAGTTTGGGACAGGCCACAGATACGCAGTATTTT. This chain uses TRBV27 with TRBJ2-3; 8 nucleotides agree with TRBD1. The junction had 1 base not matched to a gene; V was cut back by 3 bases and J by 2 bases. This CDR3 region has 14 residues. CDR1 and CDR2 from the germline V gene are MNHEY and SMNVEV (reference sequence).

There are a few counts of this clone. The rearrangement uses TRBV5-5 and TRBJ1-3; D ambiguous. This CDR3 contains 13 residues. Trimming took 0 bases from V and 4 from J, leaving 5 bases between them. Germline CDR1 is SGHKS and CDR2 is YYEKEE (reference sequence). CDR3: CASSLGPGNTIYF. In nucleotides, the CDR3 is TGTGCCAGCAGCTTGGGTCCGGGAAACACCATATATTTT.

This clone was observed a handful of times. V is TRBV9 and J is TRBJ2-7, with TRBD1 identical over 9 bases. After removal of 4 bases from V and 1 base from J, the junction contained 6 bases not matched to a gene. This CDR3 comprises 15 residues. Germline V gene data show CDR1 as SGDLS and CDR2 as YYNGEE. The CDR3 sequence: CASSPGTGKSYEQYF. The CDR3 bases are TGTGCCAGCAGCCCAGGGACAGGGAAGTCCTACGAGCAGTACTTC. Together with reference TRBV9 and TRBJ2-7, the CDR3 gives the full variable domain: DSGVTQTPKHLITATGQRVTLRCSPRSGDLSVYWYQQSLDQGLQFLIQYYNGEERAKGNILERFSAQQFPDLHSELNLSSLELGDSALYFCASSPGTGKSYEQYFGPGTRLTVT.

This clone was observed a single time. The chain employs TRBV7-9 and TRBJ2-5, with 9 bases matching TRBD1. V was clipped by 2 bases and J by 11 bases; unmatched bases: 9. Per germline, CDR1 SEHNR and CDR2 FQNEAQ (reference sequence). CDR3 size: 14 residues. In nucleotides, the CDR3 is TGTGCCAGCAGCTTACAGGACAGGGGAGGTTTGCAGTACTTC. Protein product: CASSLQDRGGLQYF.

CDR3 loop: CASSLATGVEQYF. The DNA for the CDR3 is TGTGCCAGCAGCTTGGCTACAGGGGTCGAGCAGTACTTC. This chain links TRBV7-9 with TRBJ2-7; 7 nucleotides match TRBD1. J was trimmed by 6 bases and V by 3 bases; bases with no gene match: 5. There are 13 residues in the CDR3. Germline V gene lookup returns CDR1 SEHNR and CDR2 FQNEAQ (reference sequence).